This T cell receptor (beta chain) was sequenced during a study of CD8 T cells in ankylosing spondylitis. Study-wide results and caveats: Disease-linked clones bore a CD8+ phenotype, appearing relatively rarely in peripheral blood. The authors reported significant enrichment of disease-linked clones in matched ankylosing spondylitis synovial fluid. One TCR beta motif, made up of about 8 highly homologous variants, appeared characteristic of ankylosing spondylitis blood. Past studies reported some motif variants in reactive arthritis synovial fluid and blood.

The CDR3 sequence is 13 residues long. Germline V gene lookup returns CDR1 SQVTM and CDR2 ANQGSEA. Germline trimming cut 6 bases from V and 4 bases from J; bases unmatched to any gene: 8. This clonotype was detected ten times or more. Its antigen remains unknown. It was by quantitative 5'-RACE with molecular barcodes that TCR beta libraries were made. TCRdb processed the 5' RACE reads anew with MiXCR; each CDR3 protein has one entry. The sample lists about 210,000 distinct CDR3 sequences; around 6.6% were seen once. The clonotype originates from a male donor with ankylosing spondylitis. V usage is TRBV29-1 and J usage is TRBJ2-7, with TRBD1 identical over 8 bases. The sequencing input was blood, either unsorted or a sorted T cell fraction (not recorded which). The CDR3 DNA is TGCAGCGTCCTGGACAGGGATGTGTACGAGCAGTACTTC. It codes for CSVLDRDVYEQYF.